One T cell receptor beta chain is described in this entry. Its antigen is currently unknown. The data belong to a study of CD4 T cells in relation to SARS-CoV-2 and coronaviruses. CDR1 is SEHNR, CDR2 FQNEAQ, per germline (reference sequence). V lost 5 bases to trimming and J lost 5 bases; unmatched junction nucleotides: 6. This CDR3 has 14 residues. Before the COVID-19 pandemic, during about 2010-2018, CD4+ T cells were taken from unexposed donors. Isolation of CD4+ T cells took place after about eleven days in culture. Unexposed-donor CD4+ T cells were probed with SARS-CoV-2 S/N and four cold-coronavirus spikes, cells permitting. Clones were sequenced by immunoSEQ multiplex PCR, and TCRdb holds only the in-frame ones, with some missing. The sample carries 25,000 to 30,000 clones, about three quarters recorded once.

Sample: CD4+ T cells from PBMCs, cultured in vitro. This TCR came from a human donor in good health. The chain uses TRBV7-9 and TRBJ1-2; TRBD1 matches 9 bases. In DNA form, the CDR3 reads TGTGCCAGCAGCAGCCGGGACAGGGTTTATGGCTACACCTTC. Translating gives CASSSRDRVYGYTF. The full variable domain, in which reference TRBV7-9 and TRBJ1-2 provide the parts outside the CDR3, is DTGVSQNPRHKITKRGQNVTFRCDPISEHNRLYWYRQTLGQGPEFLTYFQNEAQLEKSRLLSDRFSAERPKGSFSTLEIQRTEQGDSAMYLCASSSRDRVYGYTFGSGTRLTVV.